This T cell receptor (beta chain) was identified during a study of T cells in localized non-small cell lung cancer. Study observations and caveats: Appearances in adjacent lung were noted for a median 57 of the top 100 tumor clones. Elevated circulating T cell density in blood was associated with longer overall survival.

The assay was immunoSEQ multiplex PCR, and TCRdb's table has in-frame clones only and misses some. The data show 2,000 to 3,000 clones, approximately 40% seen once. Points on this clone: Its antigen remains unidentified.

The source was lung tumor tissue, collected before any cancer treatment. This sequence was found in an older male donor with stage II squamous cell lung carcinoma.

The CDR3 spells CASSSGTSHTDTQYF. In DNA form, the CDR3 reads TGTGCCAGCAGCTCAGGGACTAGCCACACAGATACGCAGTATTTT. V gene TRBV11-3 combines with J gene TRBJ2-3; 9 bases align to TRBD2. V gave up 4 bases and J gave up 2 bases; unmatched junction bases: 4. Germline CDR1 reads SGHNT; CDR2 reads YENEEA. The CDR3 is 15 residues long.